The 12 T cell receptor beta chains below were found in one sample sequenced in a study of STAT5B mutations in CD4+ large granular lymphocyte leukemia. Assay: immunoSEQ multiplex PCR; the TCRdb copy retains only in-frame clones and omits some. The data hold around 33,000 clones, with about four fifths observed a single time. Sequenced: CD4+ T cells from blood buffy coats. The receptors were gathered from a human donor in good health.

V usage is TRBV7-9 and J usage is TRBJ2-1; 9 bases fit TRBD2. The germline V gene has CDR1 SEHNR and CDR2 FQNEAQ (reference sequence). The ends lost 1 base at V and 0 bases at J; junction bases unmatched: 7. This CDR3 region has 18 residues. Here the CDR3 reads CASSLEVAGDSSYNEQFF. In nucleotides, the CDR3 is TGTGCCAGCAGCTTAGAGGTAGCGGGGGATAGCTCCTACAATGAGCAGTTCTTC.

V usage is TRBV29-1 and J usage is TRBJ2-5; tentatively, D is TRBD1 (5 bases). The CDR3 extends over 14 amino acids. Looked up from germline, CDR1 is SQVTM and CDR2 is ANQGSEA. Trimming took off 1 base at V and 6 bases at J, with 15 bases between the two ends. This CDR3 is CSVEATRVGKTQYF. CDR3 bases: TGCAGCGTTGAAGCGACCAGGGTGGGAAAGACCCAGTACTTC.

The V gene is TRBV5-4, the J gene TRBJ1-2, with TRBD1 identical over 12 bases. V trimming: 5 bases; J trimming: 0 bases; junction bases outside the gene matches: 8. CDR1 and CDR2 from the germline V gene are SGHNT and YYREEE (reference sequence). The CDR3 is made up of 17 amino acids. The CDR3, as DNA: TGTGCCAGCAGGGCCGGGACAGGGGGCGTCGCTAACTATGGCTACACCTTC. It is translated as CASRAGTGGVANYGYTF.

The gene calls are TRBV6-6 and TRBJ1-3; D not resolved. Trimming stripped 0 bases from V and 4 bases from J, with 10 bases between. CDR1 and CDR2 (germline): MNHNY, SVGAGI (reference sequence). The CDR3 sequence is 15 residues long. The CDR3: CASSYSRGRGNTIYF. As DNA, the CDR3 is TGTGCCAGCAGTTACTCGCGAGGGCGAGGAAACACCATATATTTT.

This clone has only one observation. CDR3 nucleotides: TGTGCCAGCAGCCTGGCCTCTTTGCACACCGGGGAGCTGTTTTTT. It translates to CASSLASLHTGELFF. The rearrangement links TRBV5-4 to TRBJ2-2; no clear D gene. The CDR3 spans 15 residues. Germline values: CDR1 SGHNT, CDR2 YYREEE (reference sequence). Trimming stripped 4 bases from V and 3 bases from J, with 13 bases between.

V is TRBV11-3 and J is TRBJ2-1; either TRBD1 or TRBD2 may fit D (5 bases each). Germline CDR1 is SGHNT and CDR2 is YENEEA. The CDR3 extends over 14 amino acids. V was pared by 1 base and J by 12 bases, with 16 bases between. The CDR3 region has the DNA TGTGCCAGCAGCTTAGGGGACCCGAACTCGGCGCAGTTCTTC. Protein product: CASSLGDPNSAQFF.

This clone was observed a handful of times. The J gene is TRBJ2-7, the V gene TRBV6-1; TRBD2 matches at 8 bases. Germline V gene lookup returns CDR1 MNHNS and CDR2 SASEGT. The CDR3 spans 13 residues. The V and J ends lost 1 base and 11 bases, in that order; junction bases with no gene match: 7. CDR3 sequence: CASSEVRLAREYF. CDR3 nucleotides: TGTGCCAGCAGTGAAGTTCGACTAGCGAGAGAGTACTTC.

This rearrangement joins TRBV28 to TRBJ2-5; 7 bases align to TRBD1. The germline CDR1 and CDR2 sequences are MDHEN and SYDVKM. V shed 2 bases, J shed 2 bases, and the junction held 8 bases outside the gene matches. The CDR3 extends over 16 amino acids. The CDR3 loop reads CASSLERTGLQETQYF. The DNA for the CDR3 is TGTGCCAGCAGTTTAGAACGGACAGGCCTACAAGAGACCCAGTACTTC.

This clone is a singleton in its sample. The genes are TRBV15 and TRBJ2-2; the D is unclear. This CDR3 has 14 residues. Between the trimmed V and J ends, which lost 0 bases and 3 bases, there was a span of 5 bases. Germline V gives CDR1 LNHNV, CDR2 YYDKDF (reference sequence). The DNA of the CDR3 is TGTGCCACCAGCAGAGAACGGCACACCGGGGAGCTGTTTTTT. Protein product: CATSRERHTGELFF. Based on the CDR3 plus reference TRBV15 and TRBJ2-2, the full variable domain is DAMVIQNPRYQVTQFGKPVTLSCSQTLNHNVMYWYQQKSSQAPKLLFHYYDKDFNNEADTPDNFQSRRPNTSFCFLDIRSPGLGDTAMYLCATSRERHTGELFFGEGSRLTVL.

J is TRBJ2-1 and V is TRBV7-6; 10 bases line up with TRBD1. The V and J ends lost 2 bases and 8 bases, in that order; junction bases with no gene match: 9. The length of the CDR3 is 16 residues. CDR1 SGHVS and CDR2 FNYEAQ come from the germline V gene. The CDR3 loop reads CASSLRQGADVDEQFF. The CDR3 nucleotides are TGTGCCAGCAGCTTAAGACAGGGGGCGGATGTGGATGAGCAGTTCTTC.

In its sample, this clone was seen once. The chain links TRBV28 to TRBJ2-5; possibly TRBD1 for D (6 bases). This CDR3 comprises 14 residues. Trimming shortened V by 6 bases and J by 5 bases, and 16 bases separated the two germline ends. Per germline, CDR1 MDHEN and CDR2 SYDVKM. The CDR3: CASRSPGVGETQYF. CDR3 nucleotide sequence: TGTGCCAGCAGGTCGCCAGGGGTTGGCGAGACCCAGTACTTC.

This chain connects TRBV5-1 to TRBJ1-6; the match to TRBD1 covers 8 bases. The CDR3 loop spans 14 amino acids. Germline CDR1 SGHRS, CDR2 YFSETQ. The V segment lost 5 bases and the J segment 7 bases; nucleotides outside the gene matches: 5. The CDR3 loop reads CASRQDRGNSPLHF. CDR3 coding DNA: TGCGCCAGCAGACAAGACAGGGGAAATTCACCCCTCCACTTT.